The next 30 T cell receptor beta chains were all read from a single sample in a study of T cell changes during pregnancy in multiple sclerosis. Measured with immunoSEQ multiplex PCR; TCRdb has only the in-frame clones, and not every one. This table has roughly 57,000 clones, around 94% appearing once. Sequencing used CD8+ T cells from peripheral blood mononuclear cells, obtained after pregnancy. These receptors were taken from a female donor with multiple sclerosis, enrolled in a pregnancy study.

The chain joins TRBV5-6 to TRBJ2-1, with 9 nucleotides matching TRBD2. V gave up 8 bases and J gave up 4 bases; unmatched junction bases: 7. This CDR3 spans 14 amino acids. Germline V lookup: CDR1 SGHDT, CDR2 YYEEEE. CDR3: CASRTSDSYNEQFF. CDR3 nucleotide sequence: TGTGCCAGTCGGACTAGCGACTCGTACAATGAGCAGTTCTTC.

The chain carries TRBV14 and TRBJ1-1; 11 nucleotides agree with TRBD1. Trimming at V came to 5 bases and at J to 5 bases, leaving 13 bases not matched to a gene. From germline, CDR1 is SGHDN and CDR2 FVKESK. This CDR3 spans 17 amino acids. This chain's CDR3 is CASSSRWTGGAGTEAFF. For the CDR3, the DNA is TGTGCCAGCAGCTCCCGTTGGACAGGGGGCGCGGGGACTGAAGCTTTCTTT.

The rearrangement joins TRBV19 to TRBJ2-1; the match to TRBD1 covers 9 bases. Trimming cost V 3 bases and J 4 bases; bases outside gene matches: 16. In germline, CDR1 is LNHDA, CDR2 SQIVND (reference sequence). CDR3 size: 19 residues. CDR3 sequence (DNA): TGTGCCAGTAGTATTGTTTTTTATGGGACAGGGAGTATGTACAATGAGCAGTTCTTC. This codes for CASSIVFYGTGSMYNEQFF.

V is TRBV28 and J is TRBJ2-6; TRBD2 matches at 13 bases. Germline CDR1 and CDR2: MDHEN and SYDVKM. After removal of 10 bases from V and 0 bases from J, the junction contained 21 bases not matched to a gene. The CDR3 has 22 residues. This chain's CDR3 is CATSGLAGSSAIPGSGANVLTF. The CDR3 DNA follows: TGTGCCACCTCGGGACTAGCGGGATCCTCAGCTATTCCGGGCTCTGGGGCCAACGTCCTGACTTTC.

This clone was seen a single time. The chain is built from TRBV18 and TRBJ1-2; 7 positions agree with TRBD1. The ends lost 5 bases at V and 4 bases at J; junction bases unmatched: 7. Germline CDR1 is KGHSH and CDR2 is LQKENI. The CDR3 length is 14 residues. The CDR3 nucleotides are TGTGCCAGCTCATCGTGGACAGGACGCTATGGCTACACCTTC. This sequence encodes CASSSWTGRYGYTF.

The chain uses TRBV4-1 and TRBJ2-7; possible D gene TRBD1, 5 bases. Trimming took 2 bases from V and 5 from J, leaving 16 bases between them. The germline gives CDR1 MGHRA, CDR2 YSYEKL. The CDR3 spans 15 residues. The CDR3 sequence: CASSQIFALGDEQYF. CDR3 coding DNA: TGCGCCAGCAGCCAAATTTTCGCATTAGGGGACGAGCAGTACTTC.

The rearrangement joins TRBV27 to TRBJ1-1; D may be TRBD1 (5 bases). Germline CDR1 reads MNHEY; CDR2 reads SMNVEV (reference sequence). Between the trimmed V and J ends, which lost 3 bases and 4 bases, there was a span of 9 bases. This CDR3 is built from 13 residues. CDR3 coding DNA: TGTGCCAGCAGTTTGTCGGGGGGCACTGAAGCTTTCTTT. Translating it yields CASSLSGGTEAFF.

The J gene is TRBJ2-2, the V gene TRBV28, with D perhaps matching TRBD1 (5 bases). The CDR3 length is 18 residues. Germline V lookup: CDR1 MDHEN, CDR2 SYDVKM. V was trimmed by 4 bases and J by 3 bases, leaving 21 bases between them. The DNA of the CDR3 is TGTGCCAGCAGTTCCCTTACAGGCCAGGGCAGTTACACCGGGGAGCTGTTTTTT. It encodes CASSSLTGQGSYTGELFF.

The chain is built from TRBV5-5 and TRBJ2-7; D ambiguous. V was clipped by 3 bases and J by 3 bases, with 19 bases between them. The CDR3 spans 16 residues. Germline V CDR1 and CDR2: SGHKS, YYEKEE (reference sequence). The CDR3 is CASSSEAWKSRYEQYF. CDR3 nucleotides: TGTGCCAGCAGCTCCGAGGCCTGGAAGAGTCGCTACGAGCAGTACTTC.

The gene calls are TRBV5-5 and TRBJ1-1, with D unresolved. Trimming stripped 7 bases from V and 0 bases from J, with 10 bases between. Germline V gene sequence: CDR1 SGHKS, CDR2 YYEKEE (reference sequence). The CDR3 is made up of 13 amino acids. This CDR3 is CASCGDLNTEAFF. The DNA of the CDR3 is TGTGCCAGCTGCGGGGATCTGAACACTGAAGCTTTCTTT.

V is TRBV11-2 and J is TRBJ1-2; D call uncertain. The CDR3 runs to 17 residues. V was shortened by 2 bases and J by 4 bases, with 20 bases between the two germline ends. Looked up from germline, CDR1 is SGHAT and CDR2 is FQNNGV. CDR3 bases: TGTGCCAGCAGCTTAAATAGTTTCGGCGAGGAGATCTATGGCTACACCTTC. It translates to CASSLNSFGEEIYGYTF.

CDR3 sequence: CASSEGGISYNEQFF. CDR3 nucleotides: TGTGCCAGCAGTGAAGGAGGGATCTCCTACAATGAGCAGTTCTTC. V gene TRBV2 combines with J gene TRBJ2-1; D possibly corresponds to TRBD2 (5 bases). The V gene's germline CDR1 is SNHLY and CDR2 FYNNEI. This CDR3 contains 15 residues. V lost 1 base and J lost 0, with 7 bases in between.

The chain employs TRBV5-1 and TRBJ2-7, with 7 bases fitting TRBD1. The germline CDR1 and CDR2 sequences are SGHRS and YFSETQ. J lost 3 bases, V lost 3 bases, and 6 bases had no gene match. The length of the CDR3 is 14 residues. The DNA for the CDR3 is TGCGCCAGCAGCTGGGCCGGGACAGACTACGAGCAGTACTTC. Protein product: CASSWAGTDYEQYF. The whole variable domain, remainder taken from reference TRBV5-1 and TRBJ2-7, is KAGVTQTPRYLIKTRGQQVTLSCSPISGHRSVSWYQQTPGQGLQFLFEYFSETQRNKGNFPGRFSGRQFSNSRSEMNVSTLELGDSALYLCASSWAGTDYEQYFGPGTRLTVT.

This chain joins TRBV4-1 and TRBJ1-2, with D tentatively TRBD1 (5 bases). The CDR3 runs 15 residues. CDR1 and CDR2 (germline): MGHRA, YSYEKL. V dropped 0 bases and J dropped 5 bases, with 13 bases sitting between them. The CDR3 loop is CASSQEEGRSYGYTF. In DNA form, the CDR3 reads TGCGCCAGCAGCCAAGAGGAGGGGCGCAGTTATGGCTACACCTTC.

The chain uses TRBV27 and TRBJ2-3; D gene uncertain. CDR3 length equals 14 residues. The V end was cut by 2 bases, the J end by 2 bases, with 8 bases between. The germline V gene encodes CDR1 MNHEY and CDR2 SMNVEV (reference sequence). CDR3 amino acids: CASSLGPSTDTQYF. CDR3 DNA sequence: TGTGCCAGCAGTTTAGGGCCATCCACAGATACGCAGTATTTT.

The chain has TRBV27 and TRBJ2-3; 13 nucleotides align to TRBD2. Trimming removed 6 bases from V and 8 bases from J; junction bases left unmatched: 5. The CDR3 has 14 residues. Germline V gives CDR1 MNHEY, CDR2 SMNVEV (reference sequence). Here the CDR3 DNA reads TGTGCCAGCAGGAGGACTAGCGGGAGTGGTACGCAGTATTTT. Translation gives CASRRTSGSGTQYF.

The genes are TRBV5-1 and TRBJ2-7; 7 nucleotides align to TRBD2. The CDR3 has 18 amino acids. Germline CDR1 and CDR2: SGHRS and YFSETQ. V gave up 3 bases and J gave up 0 bases; unmatched junction bases: 15. CDR3 in DNA: TGCGCCAGCAGCTCCGTTGGGAGGGAGCCCCTCTACTCCTACGAGCAGTACTTC. Its translation: CASSSVGREPLYSYEQYF.

The V and J genes are TRBV1 and TRBJ2-2; the table's D gene call, TRBD2, was not cross checked with the DNA. TRBV1 is termed a pseudogene. The CDR3 is 16 amino acids. The CDR3 DNA reads TGCACCAGCAGCCAAGAGGTGGAGTTAGGCACCGGGGAGCTGTTTTTT. This encodes CTSSQEVELGTGELFF.

The chain employs TRBV19 and TRBJ2-7; unclear D gene. The CDR3 has 13 residues. Trimming removed 7 bases at V and 1 base at J, with 11 bases between. The germline V gene encodes CDR1 LNHDA and CDR2 SQIVND (reference sequence). In DNA form, the CDR3 reads TGTGCCAGTACACTCCACCGGTCCTACGAGCAGTACTTC. This codes for CASTLHRSYEQYF.

The chain is built from TRBV5-4 and TRBJ2-5, with D possibly being TRBD2 (6 bases). The germline V gene encodes CDR1 SGHNT and CDR2 YYREEE (reference sequence). V lost 2 bases, J lost 5 bases, and 19 bases lay in between. The CDR3 covers 16 residues. Here the CDR3 DNA reads TGTGCCAGCAGCTTTTTCACCGGGATTCGGGGGGAGACCCAGTACTTC. This encodes CASSFFTGIRGETQYF. Variable domain in full (rest from reference TRBV5-4 and TRBJ2-5): ETGVTQSPTHLIKTRGQQVTLRCSSQSGHNTVSWYQQALGQGPQFIFQYYREEENGRGNFPPRFSGLQFPNYSSELNVNALELDDSALYLCASSFFTGIRGETQYFGPGTRLLVL.

The V call is TRBV9, the J call TRBJ2-2; 7 bases are a match to TRBD1. The CDR3 consists of 13 residues. Per germline, CDR1 SGDLS and CDR2 YYNGEE. Losses at the gene ends were 3 bases for V and 6 bases for J; bases not matched to a gene: 2. The CDR3 DNA reads TGTGCCAGCAGCGGGACAGGTGCCGGGGAGCTGTTTTTT. Protein sequence: CASSGTGAGELFF.

The gene calls are TRBV28 and TRBJ2-7; TRBD2 is a possible D gene (5 bases). With 8 bases removed from V and 5 bases from J, the gap between germline ends came to 13 bases. CDR3 length: 12 amino acids. Per the germline V gene, CDR1 is MDHEN and CDR2 is SYDVKM. The CDR3 coding sequence is TGTGCCAGCCGGAGGCAGAAGAACGAGCAGTACTTC. This gives the protein CASRRQKNEQYF.

The chain carries TRBV6-5 and TRBJ1-1; perhaps TRBD1 as D (6 bases). The germline V and J ends were trimmed by 0 bases and 4 bases, with 6 bases remaining between them. There are 13 residues in the CDR3. Germline assignment: CDR1 MNHEY and CDR2 SVGAGI. The CDR3 sequence: CASSYSDSTEAFF. For the CDR3, the DNA is TGTGCCAGCAGTTACTCGGACAGCACTGAAGCTTTCTTT.

This chain uses TRBV4-1 with TRBJ1-1; D might be TRBD1 (5 bases). The V end was cut by 1 base, the J end by 4 bases, with 10 bases between. The CDR3 has 14 residues. Germline assignment: CDR1 MGHRA and CDR2 YSYEKL. In DNA, the CDR3 is TGCGCCAGCAGCCAAGGAGGACAACCCACTGAAGCTTTCTTT. Its protein is CASSQGGQPTEAFF.

The rearrangement uses TRBV4-3 and TRBJ1-4; TRBD1 aligns across 8 bases. After removal of 0 bases from V and 0 bases from J, the junction contained 6 bases not matched to a gene. This CDR3 is 18 amino acids long. The germline V gene encodes CDR1 LGHNA and CDR2 YSLEER. The CDR3 DNA reads TGCGCCAGCAGCCAAGATCGACAGGGGATTGCAACTAATGAAAAACTGTTTTTT. Translating it yields CASSQDRQGIATNEKLFF.

The chain carries TRBV19 and TRBJ1-1, with a weak D call TRBD1 (6 bases). The CDR3 covers 14 residues. Trimming pared 4 bases from V and 1 base from J, leaving 10 bases between. In germline, CDR1 is LNHDA, CDR2 SQIVND (reference sequence). The CDR3, as DNA: TGTGCCAGTAGTACTTCGGACAGGAACACTGAAGCTTTCTTT. Amino acids: CASSTSDRNTEAFF.

The V and J genes are TRBV25-1 and TRBJ1-1; D not resolved. V lost 5 bases, J lost 3 bases, and 16 bases lay in between. CDR3 length equals 15 residues. Germline V gene sequence: CDR1 MGHDK, CDR2 SYGVNS. CDR3 nucleotide sequence: TGTGCCAGCAGTAGCCGGGAAGGGCGCGACACTGAAGCTTTCTTT. Translating gives CASSSREGRDTEAFF.

CDR3 in amino acids: CASSSRWGRADNEQFF. In nucleotides, the CDR3 is TGTGCCAGCAGTTCCCGCTGGGGGCGGGCCGACAATGAGCAGTTCTTC. J is TRBJ2-1 and V is TRBV27; maybe TRBD1 (6 bases). CDR1 is MNHEY and CDR2 is SMNVEV in the germline V gene (reference sequence). Trimming removed 4 bases from V and 5 bases from J, with 18 bases in between. The CDR3 is made up of 16 amino acids.

This clone was seen just once. The rearrangement uses TRBV19 and TRBJ1-1; 9 nucleotides agree with TRBD1. The J segment lost 0 bases and the V segment lost 5 bases, leaving 4 bases of the junction unmatched. Per germline, CDR1 LNHDA and CDR2 SQIVND (reference sequence). This CDR3 has 15 residues. The CDR3 DNA reads TGTGCCAGTAGTCTTACAGGGGGCCTGAACACTGAAGCTTTCTTT. It yields the protein CASSLTGGLNTEAFF.

This clone was picked up one time. The CDR3: CSVVGQLNYGYTF. The CDR3 coding sequence is TGCAGCGTAGTAGGACAGCTTAACTATGGCTACACCTTC. The chain is built from TRBV29-1 and TRBJ1-2; tentatively, D is TRBD1 (6 bases). The CDR3 loop spans 13 amino acids. Germline V gene lookup returns CDR1 SQVTM and CDR2 ANQGSEA. V was trimmed by 6 bases and J by 1 base, leaving 12 bases between them.